Presented here are 11 T cell receptor beta chains from one specimen sequenced in a study of blood T cell repertoires in COVID-19. Clones were read by immunoSEQ multiplex PCR, and TCRdb kept only the in-frame ones, dropping some. The repertoire consists of fewer than 20,000 clones, with around nine tenths occurring once and the leading ten covering about 24%. The sample was peripheral blood. The receptors were gathered from a man between 60 and 75 years old with acute or convalescent COVID-19.

This chain uses TRBV12-3 or TRBV12-4 with TRBJ2-7; TRBD1 might be the D (5 bases). V lost 2 bases and J lost 2, with 7 bases in between. The CDR3 consists of 13 residues. The DNA for the CDR3 is TGTGCCAGCAGTTTATCACAGGCCTACGAGCAGTACTTC. Protein sequence: CASSLSQAYEQYF.

This chain joins TRBV9 and TRBJ1-5; D is perhaps TRBD1 (5 bases). V gave up 7 bases and J gave up 2 bases, with 16 bases separating them. This CDR3 region has 15 residues. CDR1 and CDR2 from the germline V gene are SGDLS and YYNGEE. CDR3 sequence (DNA): TGTGCCAGCTCCCGGGGGGGGTTTGGCAATCAGCCCCAGCATTTT. Its translation: CASSRGGFGNQPQHF.

V usage is TRBV10-1 and J usage is TRBJ1-3, with 9 bases fitting TRBD1. CDR3 size: 18 residues. The V gene end was trimmed by 7 bases and the J gene end by 2 bases; junction bases not matched to a gene: 15. The germline V gene has CDR1 WNHNN and CDR2 SYGVQD (reference sequence). The CDR3: CASKGPGQGNGAGNTIYF. DNA of the CDR3: TGCGCCAGCAAGGGCCCGGGACAGGGCAATGGGGCTGGAAACACCATATATTTT.

This rearrangement joins TRBV6-6 to TRBJ2-1; 9 bases line up with TRBD2. Germline-derived CDR1 and CDR2 are MNHNY and SVGAGI (reference sequence). The CDR3 has 15 residues. J lost 6 bases, V lost 2 bases, and 5 bases had no gene match. The CDR3 loop reads CASSYVAGVGNEQFF. The CDR3 DNA is TGTGCCAGCAGTTACGTAGCGGGAGTTGGCAATGAGCAGTTCTTC.

This chain uses TRBV27 with TRBJ2-3; no firm D call. CDR3 size: 14 residues. Per germline, CDR1 MNHEY and CDR2 SMNVEV (reference sequence). V lost 8 bases and J lost 2, with 14 bases in between. CDR3 bases: TGTGCCAGCTCCTCCTCGACACTCACAGATACGCAGTATTTT. Encoded protein: CASSSSTLTDTQYF.

The chain recombines TRBV19 with TRBJ2-5; a weak D match, TRBD1 (6 bases). V was cut by 3 bases and J by 0 bases, with 14 bases left in between. CDR1 and CDR2 (germline): LNHDA, SQIVND (reference sequence). This CDR3 has 16 residues. DNA of the CDR3: TGTGCCAGTAGTATGTCGACAGGACCGTACCAAGAGACCCAGTACTTC. This gives the protein CASSMSTGPYQETQYF.

The V gene is TRBV27, the J gene TRBJ2-3; perhaps TRBD2 as D (6 bases). Germline-derived CDR1 and CDR2 are MNHEY and SMNVEV (reference sequence). The CDR3 contains 12 residues. V was cut by 8 bases and J by 11 bases, with 17 bases left in between. CDR3 in DNA: TGTGCCAGCTCCATAGGCCCCGGGAGGCAGTATTTT. Amino acids: CASSIGPGRQYF.

This sequence joins TRBV30 and TRBJ2-5, with D possibly being TRBD2 (5 bases). CDR3 size: 13 residues. V gave up 4 bases and J gave up 4 bases, with 13 bases separating them. Germline CDR1 GTSNPN, CDR2 SVGIG (reference sequence). Here the CDR3 DNA reads TGTGCCTGGAACGTTCTAGCCGGAGAGACCCAGTACTTC. Residues: CAWNVLAGETQYF.

The CDR3 DNA sequence: TGTGCCAGCAGTGAAGCGGACAGTAGAAATTCACCCCTCCACTTT. Translating gives CASSEADSRNSPLHF. The V call is TRBV6-1, the J call TRBJ1-6; D may be TRBD1 (6 bases). This CDR3 contains 15 residues. Germline V gene sequence: CDR1 MNHNS, CDR2 SASEGT. The V gene lost 0 bases and the J gene lost 7 bases, with 10 bases spanning the gap.

This clone was seen only once. V gene TRBV7-3 combines with J gene TRBJ2-7; 7 nucleotides align to TRBD1. The trim removed 5 bases at V and 3 bases at J, leaving 10 bases unmatched. Germline values: CDR1 SGHTA, CDR2 FQGTGA. This CDR3 spans 15 amino acids. CDR3 nucleotide sequence: TGTGCCAGCAGCGCCGAGGGGGCATCTGTCTACGAGCAGTACTTC. It is translated as CASSAEGASVYEQYF.

This chain uses TRBV5-4 with TRBJ2-5; TRBD1 aligns across 7 bases. Trimming removed 4 bases from V and 4 bases from J; junction bases left unmatched: 7. CDR3 length: 14 amino acids. Germline V gene lookup returns CDR1 SGHNT and CDR2 YYREEE (reference sequence). The CDR3 loop reads CASSTDRTGETQYF. CDR3 nucleotide sequence: TGTGCCAGCAGCACGGACAGGACGGGAGAGACCCAGTACTTC.